This T cell receptor beta chain emerged from a study of T cells in tuberculosis. For the study at large: In South Africa, adults with active tuberculosis were compared with IGRA-negative and latently infected IGRA-positive adolescents.

Trimming removed 0 bases at V and 0 bases at J, with 12 bases between. This CDR3 is built from 17 residues. CDR1 is SGHTA, CDR2 FQGNSA, per germline. Data came from immunoSEQ multiplex PCR; TCRdb stores just in-frame clones and leaves some out. This table has around 19,000 clones, around 87% appearing once. The sample taken for sequencing was PBMCs. The sequence came from a donor aged 10-35 years with latent tuberculosis or without tuberculosis infection. The chain joins TRBV7-2 to TRBJ2-1, with D possibly TRBD2 on 5 matching bases. This CDR3 is CASSLATGTSSYNEQFF. The CDR3, as DNA: TGTGCCAGCAGCTTAGCGACTGGTACTAGCTCCTACAATGAGCAGTTCTTC.